This T cell receptor beta chain was obtained from a study of siplizumab effects on memory and regulatory T cells. Profiling relied on immunoSEQ multiplex PCR, and the TCRdb table lists in-frame clones only, not all of them. Here the sample spans over 100,000 clones, roughly 94% being singletons. About this clone: No antigen is known for it.

Study-level results: Unstimulated subset assignment was obtained for only a minor fraction of alloreactive clones.

Germline V lookup: CDR1 KGHSY, CDR2 FQNENV. The trim removed 4 bases at V and 2 bases at J, leaving 4 bases unmatched. The CDR3 spans 14 residues. V usage is TRBV16 and J usage is TRBJ2-7; 8 bases agree with TRBD1. The clonotype originates from a human donor in good health. The specimen sequenced was Tregs sorted from blood. The DNA of the CDR3 is TGTGCCAGCAGCCCGGGACAGGTAACCTACGAGCAGTACTTC. This encodes CASSPGQVTYEQYF.